This is a list of T cell receptor beta chains from one sample in a study of blood T cell repertoires in COVID-19. Assay: immunoSEQ multiplex PCR; the TCRdb copy retains only in-frame clones and omits some. The profile covers roughly 230,000 clones, with 84% appearing a single time and roughly 3.6% taken by the ten largest. The sequenced sample was PBMCs or T cells enriched from blood (not recorded which). The source of these receptors is a man in his fifties or sixties who had recovered from COVID-19. Both conserved end residues are part of each CDR3.

v_gene: TRBV5-1; CDR3aa: CASSLQGLGSTEAFF
v_gene: TRBV4-1; CDR3aa: CASSQGTIGAGETQYF
v_gene: TRBV13; CDR3aa: CASSFVRGLAGAGNEQFF
v_gene: TRBV5-6; CDR3aa: CASSWGPSGANVLTF
v_gene: TRBV25-1; CDR3aa: CASSGANIQYF
v_gene: TRBV25-1; CDR3aa: CASSELGQGGYTF
v_gene: TRBV27; CDR3aa: CASSLQGGRGHGYTF
v_gene: TRBV18; CDR3aa: CASSHRDSQETQYF
v_gene: TRBV10-3; CDR3aa: CAIRTGRGNTIYF
v_gene: TRBV4-3; CDR3aa: CASSQDLNRPYGYTF
v_gene: TRBV6-5; CDR3aa: CAIKMDRTNSPLHF
v_gene: TRBV25-1; CDR3aa: CASSVRGRSDEKLFF
v_gene: TRBV3-1/TRBV3-2; CDR3aa: CASSPVMAGAYEQYF
v_gene: TRBV24-1; CDR3aa: CATPRRGQETQYF
v_gene: TRBV24-1; CDR3aa: CATSGTGRNYGYTF
v_gene: TRBV7-9; CDR3aa: CASSLAQGNTEAFF
v_gene: TRBV30; CDR3aa: CAWGAGQFSNQPQHF
v_gene: TRBV7-3; CDR3aa: CASSQGAADTQYF
v_gene: TRBV11-3; CDR3aa: CASSLDPAGGREQFF
v_gene: TRBV5-1; CDR3aa: CASSLALVGSEQYF
v_gene: TRBV19; CDR3aa: CASSMTVYNSPLHF
v_gene: TRBV5-1; CDR3aa: CASSLDGGRGVLGYTF
v_gene: TRBV2; CDR3aa: CASDSTGGTDTQYF
v_gene: TRBV14; CDR3aa: CASSFGTEAFF
v_gene: TRBV11-2; CDR3aa: CASSSRGQLNTEAFF
v_gene: TRBV6-5; CDR3aa: CASSYRTGGNYGYTF
v_gene: TRBV2; CDR3aa: CASSERGTGFGNEQFF
v_gene: TRBV5-1; CDR3aa: CASKTGNQNEKLFF
v_gene: TRBV18; CDR3aa: CASSPAGGFNSPLHF
v_gene: TRBV28; CDR3aa: CASSSLVGGPEVRETQYF
v_gene: TRBV14; CDR3aa: CASSPGRGFGYGYTF
v_gene: TRBV27; CDR3aa: CASSFRGRETQYF
v_gene: TRBV7-8; CDR3aa: CASSPQGREAYNEQFF
v_gene: TRBV28; CDR3aa: CASHSRPEQSSNSPLHF
v_gene: TRBV6-5; CDR3aa: CASSRRDRVPLEAFF
v_gene: TRBV9; CDR3aa: CASSEGGQAINEKLFF
v_gene: TRBV9; CDR3aa: CASSVVAGGPDEQFF
v_gene: TRBV7-3; CDR3aa: CASSLGEGGRTEAFF
v_gene: TRBV27; CDR3aa: CASSAPFGRERTDTQYF
v_gene: TRBV5-6; CDR3aa: CASSLGVLTNYGYTF
v_gene: TRBV7-3; CDR3aa: CASSPDINSGGIDTQYF
v_gene: TRBV6-1; CDR3aa: CASSERGGGYYNEQFF
v_gene: TRBV7-3; CDR3aa: CASSPAGAGVADEQFF
v_gene: TRBV6-5; CDR3aa: CASRRQGGQPQHF
v_gene: TRBV19; CDR3aa: CASSIDQREVNTEAFF
v_gene: TRBV2; CDR3aa: CASPKGQEAYEQYF
v_gene: TRBV5-1; CDR3aa: CASSLASGSIAGANVLTF
v_gene: TRBV5-6; CDR3aa: CASSPHFGSGANVLTF
v_gene: TRBV5-6; CDR3aa: CASSLELTGPRRGELFF
v_gene: TRBV5-1; CDR3aa: CASSRTETANTGELFF
v_gene: TRBV7-2; CDR3aa: CASSLGDKRFMNTEAFF
v_gene: TRBV7-9; CDR3aa: CASSSPGANRAFF
v_gene: TRBV19; CDR3aa: CASSWGLTNEKLFF
v_gene: TRBV15; CDR3aa: CATSRGDRELSFF